One sample yielded the 21 T cell receptor beta chains listed below, sequenced in a study of blood T cell repertoires in COVID-19. Repertoires were generated with immunoSEQ multiplex PCR, while TCRdb's copy carries only in-frame clones and drops some. The sample shows fewer than 50,000 clones, roughly 80% of them seen only once. Specimen: peripheral blood. The receptors derive from a man between 60 and 75 years old with COVID-19, enrolled during active disease.

The chain uses TRBV18 and TRBJ2-2, with 7 bases that match TRBD1. V shed 6 bases, J shed 4 bases, and the junction held 8 bases outside the gene matches. Per germline, CDR1 KGHSH and CDR2 LQKENI. This CDR3 spans 15 amino acids. The CDR3 DNA sequence: TGTGCCAGCTCTCTGGGACAGTCGCTCACCGGGGAGCTGTTTTTT. Its protein is CASSLGQSLTGELFF.

Only a few counts were recorded for this clone. The chain employs TRBV5-4 and TRBJ1-6; the D is unclear. The ends were cut back, 2 bases at V and 9 bases at J, with 18 bases in the middle. Germline V gene lookup returns CDR1 SGHNT and CDR2 YYREEE (reference sequence). CDR3 size: 16 residues. CDR3 region: CASSLSPSGEGSPLHF. The DNA for the CDR3 is TGTGCCAGCAGCTTAAGTCCCTCAGGCGAAGGTTCACCCCTCCACTTT.

This clone was found a few times. This chain connects TRBV5-1 to TRBJ2-2, with 8 bases fitting TRBD2. The CDR3 is 15 amino acids. The V and J ends lost 3 bases and 4 bases, in that order; junction bases with no gene match: 5. CDR1 and CDR2 from the germline V gene are SGHRS and YFSETQ. CDR3 DNA sequence: TGCGCCAGCAGCTCCCGGGGGGGCGGCACCGGGGAGCTGTTTTTT. Protein sequence: CASSSRGGGTGELFF. Supplemented by reference TRBV5-1 and TRBJ2-2, the full variable domain reads KAGVTQTPRYLIKTRGQQVTLSCSPISGHRSVSWYQQTPGQGLQFLFEYFSETQRNKGNFPGRFSGRQFSNSRSEMNVSTLELGDSALYLCASSSRGGGTGELFFGEGSRLTVL.

The rearrangement links TRBV6-6 to TRBJ2-3; a possible D gene is TRBD2 (6 bases). Deletions cut 2 bases from V and 2 bases from J, with 11 bases between. Germline V gene lookup returns CDR1 MNHNY and CDR2 SVGAGI (reference sequence). This CDR3 comprises 15 residues. The chain's CDR3 is CASSYRRGNTDTQYF. As DNA, the CDR3 is TGTGCCAGCAGTTACCGGCGCGGGAACACAGATACGCAGTATTTT.

This chain connects TRBV12-5 to TRBJ2-1; D uncertain. The length of the CDR3 is 11 residues. V lost 3 bases and J 9 bases, leaving 6 bases between the germline ends. Germline-derived CDR1 and CDR2 are LGHNT and FRNRAP. The CDR3 bases are TGTGCTAGTGGTTTTCGAGGTGAGCAGTTCTTC. Residues: CASGFRGEQFF. Full variable domain (rest looked up from reference TRBV12-5 and TRBJ2-1): DARVTQTPRHKVTEMGQEVTMRCQPILGHNTVFWYRQTMMQGLELLAYFRNRAPLDDSGMPKDRFSAEMPDATLATLKIQPSEPRDSAVYFCASGFRGEQFFGPGTRLTVL.

The rearrangement uses TRBV5-4 and TRBJ1-5, with a possible D match to TRBD1 (5 bases). The CDR3 loop spans 14 amino acids. Germline CDR1 reads SGHNT; CDR2 reads YYREEE (reference sequence). V lost 2 bases, J lost 3 bases, and 9 bases lay in between. DNA for the CDR3: TGTGCCAGCAGCTTAGGAGGGGCCAATCAGCCCCAGCATTTT. Amino acid sequence: CASSLGGANQPQHF.

In this sample, this clone turned up a few times. The chain employs TRBV30 and TRBJ2-1; the D gene is possibly TRBD1 (5 bases). CDR1 is GTSNPN and CDR2 is SVGIG in the germline V gene (reference sequence). The CDR3 has 12 residues. Trimming cost V 4 bases and J 4 bases, with 8 bases left between them. CDR3 nucleotide sequence: TGTGCCTGGAACAGGCAGTACAATGAGCAGTTCTTC. Translated, it gives CAWNRQYNEQFF.

The chain is built from TRBV6-2 or TRBV6-3 and TRBJ1-5; D perhaps matches TRBD1 (5 bases). This CDR3 is built from 15 residues. The ends were cut back, 2 bases at V and 5 bases at J, with 13 bases in the middle. Germline V gene sequence: CDR1 MNHEY, CDR2 SVGEGT. The CDR3 reads CASSYLTDTDQPQHF. CDR3 DNA sequence: TGTGCCAGCAGTTACCTAACGGACACAGATCAGCCCCAGCATTTT.

The chain joins TRBV19 to TRBJ1-3; maybe TRBD1 (5 bases). Trimming stripped 3 bases from V and 3 bases from J, with 12 bases between. The CDR3 spans 15 residues. Germline assignment: CDR1 LNHDA and CDR2 SQIVND (reference sequence). CDR3 loop: CASSIRVDVGNTIYF. In DNA, the CDR3 is TGTGCCAGTAGTATCAGGGTTGATGTTGGAAACACCATATATTTT. Full variable domain (outside the CDR3, taken from reference TRBV19 and TRBJ1-3): DGGITQSPKYLFRKEGQNVTLSCEQNLNHDAMYWYRQDPGQGLRLIYYSQIVNDFQKGDIAEGYSVSREKKESFPLTVTSAQKNPTAFYLCASSIRVDVGNTIYFGEGSWLTVV.

The rearrangement joins TRBV4-2 to TRBJ1-2; possibly TRBD1 for D (5 bases). Trimming pared 4 bases from V and 2 bases from J, leaving 11 bases between. CDR3 length equals 14 residues. Germline values: CDR1 LGHNA, CDR2 YNFKEQ. As DNA, the CDR3 is TGTGCCAGCAGCCCGGTGGGGGGGAACTATGGCTACACCTTC. Its protein is CASSPVGGNYGYTF.

The genes are TRBV2 and TRBJ1-1; D is undetermined. V was cut by 4 bases and J by 1 base, with 7 bases left in between. CDR1 and CDR2 from the germline V gene are SNHLY and FYNNEI. CDR3 length: 13 residues. This CDR3 is CASSGEGNTEAFF. CDR3 DNA: TGTGCCAGCAGTGGGGAGGGGAACACTGAAGCTTTCTTT.

The chain has TRBV6-6 and TRBJ1-4; the match to TRBD1 covers 7 bases. The V segment lost 2 bases and the J segment 8 bases; nucleotides outside the gene matches: 8. Per germline, CDR1 MNHNY and CDR2 SVGAGI (reference sequence). The CDR3 spans 15 residues. CDR3 coding DNA: TGTGCCAGCAGTTACCGGACAGGTGGCCAGGAAAAACTGTTTTTT. Translated: CASSYRTGGQEKLFF.

This chain joins TRBV19 and TRBJ1-2, with 8 positions matching TRBD1. The CDR3 is made up of 16 amino acids. V was pared by 5 bases and J by 3 bases, with 11 bases of the junction left unmatched. Germline CDR1 reads LNHDA; CDR2 reads SQIVND (reference sequence). The chain's CDR3 is CASSSVFRGPDYGYTF. CDR3 nucleotide sequence: TGTGCCAGTAGTTCCGTGTTCAGGGGGCCCGACTATGGCTACACCTTC. Filled out from reference TRBV19 and TRBJ1-2, the complete variable domain reads DGGITQSPKYLFRKEGQNVTLSCEQNLNHDAMYWYRQDPGQGLRLIYYSQIVNDFQKGDIAEGYSVSREKKESFPLTVTSAQKNPTAFYLCASSSVFRGPDYGYTFGSGTRLTVV.

This chain links TRBV5-1 with TRBJ2-2; TRBD2 matches 15 bases. The CDR3 contains 18 residues. Germline trimming cut 6 bases from V and 4 bases from J; bases unmatched to any gene: 10. Germline CDR1 reads SGHRS; CDR2 reads YFSETQ. As DNA, the CDR3 is TGCGCCAGCATTTCCGGACTAGCGGGAGGGCGTGTCACCGGGGAGCTGTTTTTT. Its translation is CASISGLAGGRVTGELFF.

Only one count was recorded for this clone. The V gene is TRBV11-2, the J gene TRBJ2-5; 9 bases align to TRBD1. The junction had 8 bases not matched to a gene; V was cut back by 0 bases and J by 9 bases. CDR3 length: 15 amino acids. Germline loops: CDR1 SGHAT, CDR2 FQNNGV. CDR3: CASSLDLGQGRSQYF. The CDR3 DNA is TGTGCCAGCAGCTTAGATCTAGGACAGGGGAGGTCCCAGTACTTC.

This sequence joins TRBV6-4 and TRBJ1-1; 10 bases map to TRBD1. The CDR3 covers 14 residues. The V segment lost 2 bases and the J segment 10 bases; nucleotides outside the gene matches: 7. The germline V gene has CDR1 MRHNA and CDR2 SNTAGT. The CDR3 coding sequence is TGTGCCAGCAGTGACCGGGACAGGGGCCCACGAGCTTTCTTT. It is translated as CASSDRDRGPRAFF.

The chain uses TRBV5-6 and TRBJ1-1; D gene uncertain. The germline V gene encodes CDR1 SGHDT and CDR2 YYEEEE. The CDR3 runs 16 residues. Trimming cost V 4 bases and J 0 bases, with 16 bases left between them. The CDR3 protein is CASSLPFSRVNTEAFF. The CDR3 region has the DNA TGTGCCAGCAGCCTCCCCTTCAGTCGGGTGAACACTGAAGCTTTCTTT.

This clone appeared once. The V and J genes are TRBV6-5 and TRBJ1-2, with 11 bases matching TRBD1. Losses at the gene ends were 2 bases for V and 6 bases for J; bases not matched to a gene: 5. This CDR3 spans 15 amino acids. Per the germline V gene, CDR1 is MNHEY and CDR2 is SVGAGI. CDR3 loop: CASSYGLGQGDGYTF. As DNA, the CDR3 is TGTGCCAGCAGTTACGGATTGGGACAGGGGGATGGCTACACCTTC.

This clone has just one count. The J gene is TRBJ1-2, the V gene TRBV9, with D unclear. Between the trimmed V and J ends, which lost 2 bases and 2 bases, there was a span of 10 bases. The germline CDR1 and CDR2 sequences are SGDLS and YYNGEE. CDR3 length equals 14 residues. The DNA of the CDR3 is TGTGCCAGCAGCGTCGGGGAATCGAACTATGGCTACACCTTC. Amino acids: CASSVGESNYGYTF.

This rearrangement joins TRBV7-9 to TRBJ1-6; D ambiguous. The CDR3 is made up of 14 amino acids. V was trimmed by 1 base and J by 10 bases, leaving 11 bases between them. The V gene's germline CDR1 is SEHNR and CDR2 FQNEAQ (reference sequence). The DNA for the CDR3 is TGTGCCAGCAGCTTAGAAGGGAGTCGCTCACCCCTCCACTTT. Protein sequence: CASSLEGSRSPLHF.

The rearrangement joins TRBV7-8 to TRBJ2-1; 12 positions agree with TRBD2. The CDR3 spans 17 residues. Germline V gene sequence: CDR1 SGHVS, CDR2 FQNEAQ. Trimming at V came to 3 bases and at J to 7 bases, leaving 10 bases not matched to a gene. CDR3 coding DNA: TGTGCCAGCAGCTTGATGTCTAGCGGGAGGGCCCGAAATGAGCAGTTCTTC. Translated: CASSLMSSGRARNEQFF.